The 19 T cell receptor beta chains in this list originate from one sample, sequenced in a study of T cells in Graves' hyperthyroidism and ophthalmopathy. Using RNA transcripts as the source, TCR beta CDR3 regions were amplified. The primer set for the first-round RT-PCR of the TCR CDR3 was HTBI. MiXCR, applied by TCRdb to the multiplex PCR reads, yields one record per CDR3 protein. Among approximately 720,000 distinct CDR3 sequences listed, around a sixth were seen once. Sequencing was performed on blood. These receptors were obtained from a woman aged 50 to 60 with Graves' hyperthyroidism that later progressed to Graves' ophthalmopathy.

In this sample, this clonotype turned up many times. This rearrangement joins TRBV18 to TRBJ2-7, with D hard to call. V lost 3 bases and J 0 bases, leaving 9 bases between the germline ends. The CDR3 loop spans 14 amino acids. CDR1 is KGHSH and CDR2 is LQKENI in the germline V gene. Here the CDR3 reads CASSPNLDSYEQYF. In nucleotides, the CDR3 is TGTGCCAGCTCACCGAACCTAGACTCCTACGAGCAGTACTTC.

This clonotype was observed a few times. This chain joins TRBV5-1 and TRBJ1-4, with D possibly matching TRBD1 (5 bases). Germline CDR1 SGHRS, CDR2 YFSETQ. V lost 3 bases, J lost 8 bases, and 14 bases lay in between. The CDR3 consists of 14 residues. CDR3 DNA: TGCGCCAGCAGCTGGGCAGGGTCTGGAGAAAAACTGTTTTTT. Its translation is CASSWAGSGEKLFF. The variable domain in full, completed from reference TRBV5-1 and TRBJ1-4, reads KAGVTQTPRYLIKTRGQQVTLSCSPISGHRSVSWYQQTPGQGLQFLFEYFSETQRNKGNFPGRFSGRQFSNSRSEMNVSTLELGDSALYLCASSWAGSGEKLFFGSGTQLSVL.

In its sample, this clonotype was seen many times. This sequence joins TRBV4-1 and TRBJ1-1; 8 bases align to TRBD1. This CDR3 comprises 15 residues. Trimming cost V 3 bases and J 3 bases; bases outside gene matches: 6. CDR1 is MGHRA, CDR2 YSYEKL, per germline. This CDR3 reads CASSQGTGAYTEAFF. The DNA for the CDR3 is TGCGCCAGCAGCCAGGGGACAGGCGCGTACACTGAAGCTTTCTTT.

This clonotype was counted between two and nine times. V and J are TRBV6-2 or TRBV6-3 and TRBJ2-3, with D perhaps TRBD1 or TRBD2 (5 bases each). The CDR3 is made up of 15 amino acids. Looked up from germline, CDR1 is MNHEY and CDR2 is SVGEGT. The V end lost 5 bases, the J end lost 0 bases, and 12 bases lay between the germline ends. This CDR3 reads CASSPLGASTDTQYF. The CDR3 DNA is TGTGCCAGCAGTCCACTAGGGGCTAGCACAGATACGCAGTATTTT.

The chain joins TRBV9 to TRBJ1-6; no clear D gene. V gave up 3 bases and J gave up 9 bases, with 7 bases separating them. The CDR3 is 12 amino acids. Germline loops: CDR1 SGDLS, CDR2 YYNGEE. The CDR3 DNA follows: TGTGCCAGCAGCGGATCGAGTTCACCCCTCCACTTT. Translation gives CASSGSSSPLHF.

This clonotype was observed a single time. This chain's CDR3 is CASSYRGAGDTQYF. The CDR3 bases are TGTGCCAGCAGCTACAGGGGGGCTGGCGATACGCAGTATTTT. The chain is built from TRBV7-2 and TRBJ2-3; 8 nucleotides match TRBD1. Looked up from germline, CDR1 is SGHTA and CDR2 is FQGNSA. J lost 6 bases, V lost 4 bases, and 6 bases had no gene match. The CDR3 extends over 14 amino acids.

The CDR3 here is CASSHNYPGIAQFF. The CDR3, as DNA: TGTGCCAGCAGCCACAACTATCCGGGGATTGCTCAGTTCTTC. V is TRBV7-9 and J is TRBJ2-1; D perhaps matches TRBD2 (5 bases). Trimming took 5 bases from V and 13 from J, leaving 21 bases between them. The CDR3 extends over 14 amino acids. Germline V gene sequence: CDR1 SEHNR, CDR2 FQNEAQ (reference sequence).

This clonotype was seen repeatedly, ten times or more. V is TRBV6-1 and J is TRBJ2-4; D unresolved. Germline V gives CDR1 MNHNS, CDR2 SASEGT. This CDR3 contains 16 residues. Trimming removed 5 bases from V and 0 bases from J, with 14 bases in between. The CDR3 nucleotides read TGTGCCAGCAGTTGGACCAGCGAAGTAGCCAAAAACATTCAGTACTTC. It yields the protein CASSWTSEVAKNIQYF.

The chain recombines TRBV20-1 with TRBJ2-7, with D tentatively TRBD1 or TRBD2 (6 bases each). This CDR3 region has 14 residues. V was cut by 2 bases and J by 6 bases, with 17 bases left in between. Germline lookup yields CDR1 DFQATT and CDR2 SNEGSKA (reference sequence). Here the CDR3 DNA reads TGCAGTGCTAGAACTTCGGGGGCAGCACGCGAGCAGTACTTC. Translated: CSARTSGAAREQYF.

In its sample, this clonotype was seen many times. The CDR3 sequence is CASSPSGTSADTQYF. The DNA of the CDR3 is TGTGCCAGCAGCCCCTCCGGGACTAGCGCCGATACGCAGTATTTT. The chain couples TRBV7-2 to TRBJ2-3, with 10 bases fitting TRBD2. Losses at the gene ends were 5 bases for V and 6 bases for J; bases not matched to a gene: 8. The CDR3 length is 15 residues. Per germline, CDR1 SGHTA and CDR2 FQGNSA.

This clonotype has at least ten counts. This chain links TRBV15 with TRBJ1-2, with D perhaps matching TRBD1 (5 bases). Trimming left V 1 base short and J 0 bases short, with 15 bases between. Per the germline V gene, CDR1 is LNHNV and CDR2 is YYDKDF (reference sequence). The CDR3 is 17 amino acids. The CDR3 reads CATSRAAGTATNYGYTF. The CDR3 DNA reads TGTGCCACCAGCAGAGCCGCCGGGACCGCTACTAACTATGGCTACACCTTC.

This clonotype was counted ten times or more. This sequence joins TRBV19 and TRBJ1-1, with a tentative D call TRBD1 (5 bases). This CDR3 has 15 amino acids. Germline assignment: CDR1 LNHDA and CDR2 SQIVND (reference sequence). The V end was cut by 5 bases, the J end by 1 base, with 14 bases between. The CDR3 region has the DNA TGTGCCAGTAGTCTGATGGGACCCGCGAACACTGAAGCTTTCTTT. It is translated as CASSLMGPANTEAFF. Filled out from reference TRBV19 and TRBJ1-1, the complete variable domain reads DGGITQSPKYLFRKEGQNVTLSCEQNLNHDAMYWYRQDPGQGLRLIYYSQIVNDFQKGDIAEGYSVSREKKESFPLTVTSAQKNPTAFYLCASSLMGPANTEAFFGQGTRLTVV.

The chain combines TRBV19 with TRBJ1-1, with a possible D match to TRBD1 (5 bases). Germline V lookup: CDR1 LNHDA, CDR2 SQIVND (reference sequence). Trimming pared 4 bases from V and 0 bases from J, leaving 12 bases between. CDR3 length: 15 residues. The CDR3 sequence is CASSRTQGLNTEAFF. For the CDR3, the DNA is TGTGCCAGTAGTAGGACCCAGGGATTGAACACTGAAGCTTTCTTT.

This clonotype has a handful of counts. The rearrangement uses TRBV5-1 and TRBJ2-3, with 8 positions matching TRBD2. This CDR3 region has 16 residues. CDR1 and CDR2 (germline): SGHRS, YFSETQ. With V trimmed by 0 bases and J by 6 bases, 9 bases remained unmatched. The CDR3 region is CASSLEIAGWADTQYF. CDR3 sequence (DNA): TGCGCCAGCAGCTTGGAGATAGCGGGGTGGGCCGATACGCAGTATTTT.

In its sample, this clonotype was seen a few times. The V and J genes are TRBV6-5 and TRBJ1-2, with D possibly being TRBD1 (6 bases). Per germline, CDR1 MNHEY and CDR2 SVGAGI. V shed 2 bases and J shed 3 bases, with 13 bases lying between them. This CDR3 region has 15 residues. The CDR3 sequence: CASSYVQGTDYGYTF. CDR3 in DNA: TGTGCCAGCAGTTACGTACAGGGTACTGACTATGGCTACACCTTC.

The chain couples TRBV20-1 to TRBJ1-2; unclear D gene. This CDR3 has 16 amino acids. Germline V gene data show CDR1 as DFQATT and CDR2 as SNEGSKA (reference sequence). Trimming removed 0 bases from V and 2 bases from J, with 16 bases in between. Here the CDR3 DNA reads TGCAGTGCTAGAGATGTGGCGGCCGCCTCCAACTATGGCTACACCTTC. Translated: CSARDVAAASNYGYTF.

In this sample, this clonotype turned up a few times. V is TRBV6-1 and J is TRBJ1-1, with D possibly being TRBD1 (6 bases). V lost 3 bases to trimming and J lost 4 bases, with 12 bases between them. In germline, CDR1 is MNHNS, CDR2 SASEGT. This CDR3 spans 14 amino acids. This CDR3 reads CASSEWRGSTEAFF. In DNA form, the CDR3 reads TGTGCCAGCAGTGAGTGGAGGGGGAGCACTGAAGCTTTCTTT.

J is TRBJ2-1 and V is TRBV6-1; D is tentatively TRBD1 or TRBD2 (5 bases each). Trimming took off 5 bases at V and 4 bases at J, with 18 bases between the two ends. This CDR3 region has 16 residues. The germline V gene encodes CDR1 MNHNS and CDR2 SASEGT. CDR3 sequence: CASSMPPGPDYNEQFF. The CDR3 DNA sequence: TGTGCCAGCAGTATGCCCCCGGGACCGGATTACAATGAGCAGTTCTTC.

This clonotype came up many times. The rearrangement uses TRBV2 and TRBJ2-6, with 8 bases aligning to TRBD1. Unmatched junction bases numbered 9, after V lost 6 bases and J lost 2 bases. Germline V lookup: CDR1 SNHLY, CDR2 FYNNEI. CDR3 length: 17 amino acids. CDR3 protein: CASRDPGQGPGANVLTF. In DNA, the CDR3 is TGTGCCAGCAGGGACCCAGGACAGGGCCCTGGGGCCAACGTCCTGACTTTC.